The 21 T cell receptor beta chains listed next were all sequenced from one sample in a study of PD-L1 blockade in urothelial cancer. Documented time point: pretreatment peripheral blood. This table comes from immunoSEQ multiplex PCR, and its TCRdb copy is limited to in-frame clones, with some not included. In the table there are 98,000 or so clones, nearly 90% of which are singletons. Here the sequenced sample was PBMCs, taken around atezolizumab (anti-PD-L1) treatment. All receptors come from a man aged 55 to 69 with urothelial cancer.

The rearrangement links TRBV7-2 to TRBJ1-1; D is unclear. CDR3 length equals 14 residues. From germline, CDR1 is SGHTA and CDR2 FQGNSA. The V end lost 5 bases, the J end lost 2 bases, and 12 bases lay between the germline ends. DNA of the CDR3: TGTGCCAGCAGCAGCAATATCGTTAACACTGAAGCTTTCTTT. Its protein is CASSSNIVNTEAFF.

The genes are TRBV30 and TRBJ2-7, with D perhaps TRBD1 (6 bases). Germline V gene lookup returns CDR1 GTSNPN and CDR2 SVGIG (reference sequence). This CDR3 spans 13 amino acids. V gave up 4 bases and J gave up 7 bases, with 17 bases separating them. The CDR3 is CAWNTDRQREQYF. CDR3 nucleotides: TGTGCCTGGAACACGGACAGACAACGGGAGCAGTACTTC. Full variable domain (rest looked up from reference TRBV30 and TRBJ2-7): SQTIHQWPATLVQPVGSPLSLECTVEGTSNPNLYWYRQAAGRGLQLLFYSVGIGQISSEVPQNLSASRPQDRQFILSSKKLLLSDSGFYLCAWNTDRQREQYFGPGTRLTVT.

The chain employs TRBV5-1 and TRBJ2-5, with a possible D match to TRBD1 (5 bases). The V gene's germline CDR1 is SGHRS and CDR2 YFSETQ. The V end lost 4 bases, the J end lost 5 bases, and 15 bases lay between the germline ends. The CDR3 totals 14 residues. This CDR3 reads CASSPRGQSETQYF. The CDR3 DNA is TGCGCCAGCAGCCCCCGAGGACAATCGGAGACCCAGTACTTC. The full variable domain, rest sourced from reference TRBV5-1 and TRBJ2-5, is KAGVTQTPRYLIKTRGQQVTLSCSPISGHRSVSWYQQTPGQGLQFLFEYFSETQRNKGNFPGRFSGRQFSNSRSEMNVSTLELGDSALYLCASSPRGQSETQYFGPGTRLLVL.

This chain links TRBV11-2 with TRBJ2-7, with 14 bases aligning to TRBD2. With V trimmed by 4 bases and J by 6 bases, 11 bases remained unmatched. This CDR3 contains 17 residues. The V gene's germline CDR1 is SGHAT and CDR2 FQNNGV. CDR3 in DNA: TGTGCCAGCAGCTCCGGGACTAGCGGGAGTGAGCCTGGCGAGCAGTACTTC. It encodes CASSSGTSGSEPGEQYF. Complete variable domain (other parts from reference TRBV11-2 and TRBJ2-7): EAGVAQSPRYKIIEKRQSVAFWCNPISGHATLYWYQQILGQGPKLLIQFQNNGVVDDSQLPKDRFSAERLKGVDSTLKIQPAKLEDSAVYLCASSSGTSGSEPGEQYFGPGTRLTVT.

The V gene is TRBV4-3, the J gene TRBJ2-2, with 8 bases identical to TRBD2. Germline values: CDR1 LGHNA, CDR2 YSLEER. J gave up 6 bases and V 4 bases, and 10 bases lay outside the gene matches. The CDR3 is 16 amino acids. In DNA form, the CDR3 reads TGCGCCAGCAGCCCAAGTACGGGACTAGGTTCCGGGGAGCTGTTTTTT. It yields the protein CASSPSTGLGSGELFF.

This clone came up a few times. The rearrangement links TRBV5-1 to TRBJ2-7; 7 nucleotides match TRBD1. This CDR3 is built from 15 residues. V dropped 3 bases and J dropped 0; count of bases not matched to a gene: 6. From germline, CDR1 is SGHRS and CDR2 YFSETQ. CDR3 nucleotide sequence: TGCGCCAGCAGCTCAACCGGGACAGCCTCCTACGAGCAGTACTTC. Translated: CASSSTGTASYEQYF.

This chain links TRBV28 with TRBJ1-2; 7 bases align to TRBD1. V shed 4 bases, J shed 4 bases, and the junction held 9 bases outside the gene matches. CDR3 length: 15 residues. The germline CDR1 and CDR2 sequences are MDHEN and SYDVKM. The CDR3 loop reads CASSSSRGLVYGYTF. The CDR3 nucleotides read TGTGCCAGCAGTTCCTCAAGGGGGCTAGTCTATGGCTACACCTTC.

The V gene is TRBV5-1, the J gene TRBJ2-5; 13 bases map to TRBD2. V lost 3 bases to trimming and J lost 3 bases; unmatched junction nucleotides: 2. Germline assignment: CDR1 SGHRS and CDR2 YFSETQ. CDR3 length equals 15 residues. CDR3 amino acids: CASSYGLAGEETQYF. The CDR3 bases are TGCGCCAGCAGCTACGGACTAGCGGGAGAAGAGACCCAGTACTTC.

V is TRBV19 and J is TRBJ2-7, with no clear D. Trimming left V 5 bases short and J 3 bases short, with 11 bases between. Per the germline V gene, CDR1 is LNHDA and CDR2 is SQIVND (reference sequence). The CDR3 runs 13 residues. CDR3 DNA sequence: TGTGCCAGTAGTCCCCGTCTCGGCTACGAGCAGTACTTC. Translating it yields CASSPRLGYEQYF.

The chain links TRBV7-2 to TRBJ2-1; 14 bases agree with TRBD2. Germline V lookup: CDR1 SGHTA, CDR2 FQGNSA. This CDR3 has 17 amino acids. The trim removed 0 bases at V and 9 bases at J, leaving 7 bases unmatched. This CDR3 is CASSLAWGTSGSGEQFF. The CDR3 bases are TGTGCCAGCAGCTTAGCCTGGGGGACTAGCGGGAGTGGTGAGCAGTTCTTC.

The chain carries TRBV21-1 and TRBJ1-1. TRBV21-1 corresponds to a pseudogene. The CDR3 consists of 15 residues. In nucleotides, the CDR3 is TGTGCCAGCAGCAAAGTTTATAGAGGGTTGACTGAAGCTTTCTTT. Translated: CASSKVYRGLTEAFF.

The CDR3 DNA is TGTGCCAGCAGCCCGCTTGGAGTCTCTGGGGCCAACGTCCTGACTTTC. This translates into CASSPLGVSGANVLTF. This rearrangement joins TRBV7-6 to TRBJ2-6; D remains unclear. Trimming shortened V by 5 bases and J by 0 bases, and 11 bases separated the two germline ends. Germline CDR1 reads SGHVS; CDR2 reads FNYEAQ. The CDR3 consists of 16 residues.

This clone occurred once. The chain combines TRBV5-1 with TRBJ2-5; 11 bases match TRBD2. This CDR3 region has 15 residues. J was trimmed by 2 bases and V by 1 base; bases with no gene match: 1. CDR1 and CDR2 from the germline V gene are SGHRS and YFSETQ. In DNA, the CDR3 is TGCGCCAGCAGCTTGACTAGCGGGGGACAAGAGACCCAGTACTTC. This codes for CASSLTSGGQETQYF. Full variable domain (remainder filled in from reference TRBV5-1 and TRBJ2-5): KAGVTQTPRYLIKTRGQQVTLSCSPISGHRSVSWYQQTPGQGLQFLFEYFSETQRNKGNFPGRFSGRQFSNSRSEMNVSTLELGDSALYLCASSLTSGGQETQYFGPGTRLLVL.

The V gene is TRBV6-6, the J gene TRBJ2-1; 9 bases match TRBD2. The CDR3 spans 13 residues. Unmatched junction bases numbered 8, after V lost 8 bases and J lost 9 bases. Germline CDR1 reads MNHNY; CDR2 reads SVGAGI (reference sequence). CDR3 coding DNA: TGTGCCAGCCAGGGACTAGCCGGCGGTGAGCAGTTCTTC. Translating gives CASQGLAGGEQFF.

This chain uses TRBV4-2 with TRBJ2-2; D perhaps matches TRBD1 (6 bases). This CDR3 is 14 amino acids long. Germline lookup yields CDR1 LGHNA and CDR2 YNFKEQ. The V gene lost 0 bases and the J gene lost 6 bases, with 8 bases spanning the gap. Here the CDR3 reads CASSQEQGPGELFF. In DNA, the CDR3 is TGTGCCAGCAGCCAAGAACAGGGTCCCGGGGAGCTGTTTTTT.

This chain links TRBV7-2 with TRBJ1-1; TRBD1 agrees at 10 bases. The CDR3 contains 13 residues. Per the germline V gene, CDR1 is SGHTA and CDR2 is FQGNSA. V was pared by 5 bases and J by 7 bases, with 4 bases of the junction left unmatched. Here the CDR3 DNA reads TGTGCCAGCAGCCCGGACAGGGGGGATGAAGCTTTCTTT. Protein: CASSPDRGDEAFF.

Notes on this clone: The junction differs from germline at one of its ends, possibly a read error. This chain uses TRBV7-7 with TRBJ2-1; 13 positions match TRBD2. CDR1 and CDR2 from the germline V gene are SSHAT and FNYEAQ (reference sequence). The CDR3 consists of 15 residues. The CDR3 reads CASSPLAGGGDEQFF. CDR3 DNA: TGTGCTAGCAGCCCACTAGCGGGAGGGGGCGATGAGCAGTTCTTC.

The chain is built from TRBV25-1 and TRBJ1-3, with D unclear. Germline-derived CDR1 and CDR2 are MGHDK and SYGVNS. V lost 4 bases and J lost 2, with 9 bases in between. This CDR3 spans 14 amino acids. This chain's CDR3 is CASSGEGPGNTIYF. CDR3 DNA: TGTGCCAGCAGTGGGGAGGGCCCTGGAAACACCATATATTTT. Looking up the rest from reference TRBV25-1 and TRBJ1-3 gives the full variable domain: EADIYQTPRYLVIGTGKKITLECSQTMGHDKMYWYQQDPGMELHLIHYSYGVNSTEKGDLSSESTVSRIRTEHFPLTLESARPSHTSQYLCASSGEGPGNTIYFGEGSWLTVV.

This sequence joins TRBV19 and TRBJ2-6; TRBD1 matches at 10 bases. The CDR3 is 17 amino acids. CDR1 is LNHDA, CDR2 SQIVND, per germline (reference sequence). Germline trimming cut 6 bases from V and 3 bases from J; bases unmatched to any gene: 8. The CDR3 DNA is TGTGCCAGTAGCGCACTTGGGACAGGGGTTGGGGCCAACGTCCTGACTTTC. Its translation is CASSALGTGVGANVLTF.

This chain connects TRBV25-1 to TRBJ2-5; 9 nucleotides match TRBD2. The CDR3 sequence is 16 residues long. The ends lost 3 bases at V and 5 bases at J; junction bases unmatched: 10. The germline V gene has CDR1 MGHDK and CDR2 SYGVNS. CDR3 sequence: CASSEALAGYLETQYF. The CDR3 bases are TGTGCCAGCAGTGAGGCGCTAGCGGGATATCTGGAGACCCAGTACTTC.

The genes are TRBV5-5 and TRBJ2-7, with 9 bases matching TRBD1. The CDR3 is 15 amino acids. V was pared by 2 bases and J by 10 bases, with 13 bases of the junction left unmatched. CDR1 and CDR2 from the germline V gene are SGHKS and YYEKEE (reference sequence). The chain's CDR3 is CASSLLTGGSLVQYF. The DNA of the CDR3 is TGTGCCAGCAGCTTACTGACAGGGGGGAGCCTAGTCCAGTACTTC.